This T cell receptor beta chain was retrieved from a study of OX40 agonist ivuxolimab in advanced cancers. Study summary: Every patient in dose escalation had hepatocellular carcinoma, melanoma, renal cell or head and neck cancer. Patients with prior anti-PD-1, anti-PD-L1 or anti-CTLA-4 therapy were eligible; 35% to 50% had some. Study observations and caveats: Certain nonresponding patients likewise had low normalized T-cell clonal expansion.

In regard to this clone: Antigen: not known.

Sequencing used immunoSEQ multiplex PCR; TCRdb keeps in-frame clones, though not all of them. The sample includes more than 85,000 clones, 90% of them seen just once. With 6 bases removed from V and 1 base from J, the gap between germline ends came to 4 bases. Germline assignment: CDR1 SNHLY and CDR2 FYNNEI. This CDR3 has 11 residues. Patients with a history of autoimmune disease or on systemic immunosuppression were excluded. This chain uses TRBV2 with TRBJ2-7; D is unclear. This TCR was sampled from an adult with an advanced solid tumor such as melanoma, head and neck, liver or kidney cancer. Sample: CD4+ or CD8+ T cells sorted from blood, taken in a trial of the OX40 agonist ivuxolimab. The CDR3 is CASSRSYEQYF. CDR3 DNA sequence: TGTGCCAGCAGCCGATCCTACGAGCAGTACTTC. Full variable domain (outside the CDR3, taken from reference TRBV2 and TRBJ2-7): EPEVTQTPSHQVTQMGQEVILRCVPISNHLYFYWYRQILGQKVEFLVSFYNNEISEKSEIFDDQFSVERPDGSNFTLKIRSTKLEDSAMYFCASSRSYEQYFGPGTRLTVT.